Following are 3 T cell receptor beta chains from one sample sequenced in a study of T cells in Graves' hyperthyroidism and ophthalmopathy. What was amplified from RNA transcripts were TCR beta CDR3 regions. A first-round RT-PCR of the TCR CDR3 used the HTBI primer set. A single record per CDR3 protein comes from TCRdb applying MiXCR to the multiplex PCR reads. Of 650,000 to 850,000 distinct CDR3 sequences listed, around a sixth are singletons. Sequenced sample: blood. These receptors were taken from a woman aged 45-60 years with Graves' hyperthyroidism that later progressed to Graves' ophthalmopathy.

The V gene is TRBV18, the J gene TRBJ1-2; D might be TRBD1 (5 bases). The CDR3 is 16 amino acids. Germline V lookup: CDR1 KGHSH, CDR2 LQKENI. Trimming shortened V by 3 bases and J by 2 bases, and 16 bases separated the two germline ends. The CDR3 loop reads CASSPRGNEANYGYTF. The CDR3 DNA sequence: TGTGCCAGCTCACCTCGGGGGAACGAGGCCAACTATGGCTACACCTTC.

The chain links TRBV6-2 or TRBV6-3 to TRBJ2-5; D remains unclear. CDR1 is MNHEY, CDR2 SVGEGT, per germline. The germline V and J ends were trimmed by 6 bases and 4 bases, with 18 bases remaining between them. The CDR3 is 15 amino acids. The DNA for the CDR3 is TGTGCCAGCAGACCCCGGAGTTTGTGGGGAGAGACCCAGTACTTC. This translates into CASRPRSLWGETQYF.

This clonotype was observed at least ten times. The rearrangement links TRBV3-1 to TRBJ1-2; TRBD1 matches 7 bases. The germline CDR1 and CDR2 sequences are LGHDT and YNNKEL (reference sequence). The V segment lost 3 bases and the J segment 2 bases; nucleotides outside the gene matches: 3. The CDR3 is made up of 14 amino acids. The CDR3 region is CASSQGQSNYGYTF. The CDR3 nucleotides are TGTGCCAGCAGCCAGGGACAGAGCAACTATGGCTACACCTTC.